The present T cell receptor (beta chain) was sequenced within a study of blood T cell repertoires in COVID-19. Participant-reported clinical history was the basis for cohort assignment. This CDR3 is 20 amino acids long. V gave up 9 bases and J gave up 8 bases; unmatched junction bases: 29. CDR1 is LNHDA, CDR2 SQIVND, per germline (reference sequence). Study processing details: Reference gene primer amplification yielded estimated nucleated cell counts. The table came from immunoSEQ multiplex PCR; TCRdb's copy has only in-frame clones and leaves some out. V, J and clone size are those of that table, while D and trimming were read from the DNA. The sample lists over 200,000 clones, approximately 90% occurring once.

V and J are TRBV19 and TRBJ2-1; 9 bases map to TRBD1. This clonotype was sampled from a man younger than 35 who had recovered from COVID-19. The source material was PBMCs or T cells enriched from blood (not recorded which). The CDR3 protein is CASAIRGWVIGQGPGHEQFF. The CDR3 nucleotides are TGTGCCAGCGCCATCAGGGGGTGGGTTATTGGACAGGGGCCGGGTCATGAGCAGTTCTTC.